Shown below are 28 T cell receptor beta chains from a single sample sequenced in a study of blood T cell repertoires in COVID-19. TCRdb keeps only in-frame clones here, not all; method: immunoSEQ multiplex PCR. The top ten clones hold 2.5% to 3.5% of a sample with about 140,000 clones, about three quarters of them seen once. Sequencing was carried out using PBMCs or T cells enriched from blood (not recorded which). The receptors stem from a woman aged 45-59 years who had recovered from COVID-19.

This chain joins TRBV23-1 and TRBJ1-1; 7 bases match TRBD1. TRBV23-1 is identified as an open reading frame with a role that is uncertain. The CDR3 spans 14 residues. Unmatched junction bases numbered 8, after V lost 6 bases and J lost 4 bases. In DNA form, the CDR3 reads TGCGCCAGCAGAGTGGGGACAGCCTCCACTGAAGCTTTCTTT. Translated, it gives CASRVGTASTEAFF.

The chain employs TRBV7-3 and TRBJ2-1; a possible D gene is TRBD2 (7 bases). Deletions cut 5 bases from V and 10 bases from J, with 15 bases between. In germline, CDR1 is SGHTA, CDR2 FQGTGA. The CDR3 extends over 13 amino acids. CDR3: CASSPRGGGEQFF. Written as DNA, the CDR3 is TGTGCCAGCAGCCCAAGGGGGGGAGGCGAGCAGTTCTTC.

This clone was seen once. J is TRBJ1-6 and V is TRBV19; D call uncertain. Germline V CDR1 and CDR2: LNHDA, SQIVND (reference sequence). This CDR3 region has 13 residues. V lost 5 bases and J 10 bases, leaving 12 bases between the germline ends. CDR3 sequence reads: CASSSVRGSPLHF. CDR3 coding DNA: TGTGCCAGTAGTTCAGTCCGGGGATCACCCCTCCACTTT.

This clone was counted a few times. The chain is built from TRBV5-8 and TRBJ2-3, with TRBD2 identical over 11 bases. This CDR3 spans 18 amino acids. CDR1 SGHTS and CDR2 YDEGEE come from the germline V gene. Germline trimming cut 4 bases from V and 4 bases from J; bases unmatched to any gene: 14. CDR3 coding DNA: TGTGCCAGCAGCCACCGGGACAGACTACTAGCGGGAGCAGATACGCAGTATTTT. Translating gives CASSHRDRLLAGADTQYF.

This clone came up many times. The V call is TRBV27, the J call TRBJ2-1; no clear D gene. The CDR3 runs to 15 residues. Germline loops: CDR1 MNHEY, CDR2 SMNVEV (reference sequence). The germline V and J ends were trimmed by 6 bases and 0 bases, with 12 bases remaining between them. CDR3 loop: CASRPTVSSYNEQFF. The CDR3, as DNA: TGTGCCAGCAGACCTACAGTAAGCTCCTACAATGAGCAGTTCTTC.

The V and J genes are TRBV19 and TRBJ2-1, with 10 bases fitting TRBD2. The CDR3 has 18 amino acids. V gave up 4 bases and J gave up 5 bases; unmatched junction bases: 14. Germline V CDR1 and CDR2: LNHDA, SQIVND (reference sequence). The CDR3 reads CASSKGTSGNAEDNEQFF. CDR3 nucleotides: TGTGCCAGTAGTAAGGGTACTAGCGGGAACGCTGAGGACAATGAGCAGTTCTTC.

The chain combines TRBV3-1 (or the pseudogene TRBV3-2) with TRBJ1-1; TRBD1 matches 7 bases. The J segment lost 11 bases and the V segment lost 1 base, leaving 10 bases of the junction unmatched. This CDR3 comprises 14 residues. Germline V lookup: CDR1 LGHDT, CDR2 YNNKEL (reference sequence). The CDR3 reads CASSQVDRIGDAFF. The CDR3 DNA follows: TGTGCCAGCAGCCAAGTGGACAGGATCGGAGACGCTTTCTTT.

This chain uses TRBV12-3 or TRBV12-4 with TRBJ1-6; TRBD1 is a possible D gene (5 bases). The V end lost 6 bases, the J end lost 10 bases, and 13 bases lay between the germline ends. The CDR3 sequence is 13 residues long. CDR3 protein: CASRGGRASPLHF. As DNA, the CDR3 is TGTGCCAGCAGGGGGGGACGAGCCTCACCCCTCCACTTT.

CDR3 amino acids: CASRSQGQNTEAFF. In nucleotides, the CDR3 is TGCGCCAGCAGGTCACAGGGCCAGAACACTGAAGCTTTCTTT. The chain employs TRBV5-1 and TRBJ1-1; D possibly corresponds to TRBD1 (6 bases). The germline V gene encodes CDR1 SGHRS and CDR2 YFSETQ. This CDR3 contains 14 residues. V lost 5 bases and J 1 base, leaving 12 bases between the germline ends.

V gene TRBV27 combines with J gene TRBJ2-7, with D tentatively TRBD1 (6 bases). CDR1 is MNHEY, CDR2 SMNVEV, per germline (reference sequence). The CDR3 loop spans 13 amino acids. V lost 3 bases, J lost 2 bases, and 8 bases lay in between. CDR3 region: CASSFGDTYEQYF. In nucleotides, the CDR3 is TGTGCCAGCAGTTTTGGGGACACCTACGAGCAGTACTTC.

This chain links TRBV7-3 with TRBJ2-1; 8 nucleotides line up with TRBD1. The CDR3 runs to 15 residues. Germline-derived CDR1 and CDR2 are SGHTA and FQGTGA. V shed 0 bases, J shed 12 bases, and the junction held 10 bases outside the gene matches. CDR3 nucleotide sequence: TGTGCCAGCAGCTTAACGTCCGGGACAGGTTATGTGCAGTTCTTC. Residues: CASSLTSGTGYVQFF.

The rearrangement links TRBV7-9 to TRBJ2-7; 7 bases are shared with TRBD2. This CDR3 contains 16 residues. CDR1 is SEHNR and CDR2 is FQNEAQ in the germline V gene (reference sequence). V trimming: 5 bases; J trimming: 2 bases; junction bases outside the gene matches: 12. The CDR3 sequence is CASSTPRGEGTYEQYF. CDR3 nucleotide sequence: TGTGCCAGCAGCACTCCCCGGGGGGAGGGAACCTACGAGCAGTACTTC.

The CDR3 DNA sequence: TGTGCCAGAAGCTTGGCCGGCCAGCGGTCCTACAATGAGCAGTTCTTC. Translating it yields CARSLAGQRSYNEQFF. The chain is built from TRBV5-3 and TRBJ2-1, with D tentatively TRBD2 (5 bases). TRBV5-3 qualifies as an ORF whose function is uncertain. V lost 0 bases and J lost 1, with 11 bases in between. The CDR3 runs 16 residues.

J is TRBJ1-1 and V is TRBV25-1, with TRBD1 matching 8 bases. The germline V gene encodes CDR1 MGHDK and CDR2 SYGVNS. The CDR3 length is 15 residues. The ends lost 5 bases at V and 4 bases at J; junction bases unmatched: 9. Written as DNA, the CDR3 is TGTGCCAGCAGTACCCGACAGGGGCGGACCACTGAAGCTTTCTTT. Encoded protein: CASSTRQGRTTEAFF.

CDR3 amino acids: CSVEERVWGEKLDEQYF. The CDR3 nucleotides are TGCAGCGTTGAAGAACGGGTCTGGGGGGAAAAACTCGACGAGCAGTACTTC. The genes are TRBV29-1 and TRBJ2-7, with D perhaps matching TRBD2 (6 bases). Trimming removed 0 bases from V and 5 bases from J, with 23 bases in between. CDR3 size: 17 residues. Germline CDR1 is SQVTM and CDR2 is ANQGSEA.

V usage is TRBV30 and J usage is TRBJ1-2, with D maybe TRBD1 (5 bases). V was clipped by 6 bases and J by 6 bases, with 17 bases between them. There are 13 residues in the CDR3. CDR1 GTSNPN and CDR2 SVGIG come from the germline V gene (reference sequence). The CDR3 loop is CACKSGYQDGYTF. CDR3 sequence (DNA): TGTGCCTGCAAGTCAGGGTATCAGGATGGCTACACCTTC.

V gene TRBV28 combines with J gene TRBJ1-5, with a possible D match to TRBD1 (6 bases). CDR1 is MDHEN, CDR2 SYDVKM, per germline. The CDR3 consists of 16 residues. The germline V and J ends were trimmed by 7 bases and 2 bases, with 18 bases remaining between them. CDR3 bases: TGTGCCAGCACCCGGAGTGGGGGCGGCGGCAATCAGCCCCAGCATTTT. The encoded protein is CASTRSGGGGNQPQHF.

The V call is TRBV5-1, the J call TRBJ2-3; TRBD1 matches at 10 bases. The CDR3 totals 14 residues. V was clipped by 2 bases and J by 6 bases; unmatched bases: 3. CDR1 and CDR2 from the germline V gene are SGHRS and YFSETQ. The CDR3 region has the DNA TGCGCCAGCAGCTTTGGACAGGGGGGTGATACGCAGTATTTT. This encodes CASSFGQGGDTQYF.

This clone occurred once. This chain links TRBV27 with TRBJ2-3, with D hard to call. V was pared by 5 bases and J by 1 base, with 13 bases between. The CDR3 spans 15 residues. Germline V gene sequence: CDR1 MNHEY, CDR2 SMNVEV (reference sequence). The CDR3 sequence: CASSPPNSGTDTQYF. In nucleotides, the CDR3 is TGTGCCAGCAGTCCCCCGAACTCGGGCACAGATACGCAGTATTTT.

This clone was observed many times. The rearrangement uses TRBV4-1 and TRBJ1-1, with a tentative D call TRBD1 (5 bases). The CDR3 runs 17 residues. V was clipped by 0 bases and J by 0 bases, with 14 bases between them. Per germline, CDR1 MGHRA and CDR2 YSYEKL. CDR3 region: CASSQDGAGSLNTEAFF. The CDR3 DNA is TGCGCCAGCAGCCAAGATGGGGCAGGCTCCTTGAACACTGAAGCTTTCTTT.

In regard to this clone: A read error may produce the germline difference seen at one junction end. The chain couples TRBV7-7 to TRBJ2-5; TRBD2 matches 8 bases. The CDR3 sequence is 18 residues long. Looked up from germline, CDR1 is SSHAT and CDR2 is FNYEAQ (reference sequence). The DNA for the CDR3 is TGTGCTAGCAGCTTAGCGCTAACGGGGGGGGCCTCGGTAGAGACCCAGTACTTC. This codes for CASSLALTGGASVETQYF.

This chain links TRBV7-2 with TRBJ1-2; D is perhaps TRBD1 (5 bases). The CDR3 totals 15 residues. Germline values: CDR1 SGHTA, CDR2 FQGNSA. Trimming left V 5 bases short and J 10 bases short, with 23 bases between. CDR3 loop: CASSPTLLSTVSYTF. For the CDR3, the DNA is TGTGCCAGCAGCCCTACACTTCTTTCGACAGTCTCCTACACCTTC. Supplemented by reference TRBV7-2 and TRBJ1-2, the full variable domain reads GAGVSQSPSNKVTEKGKDVELRCDPISGHTALYWYRQSLGQGLEFLIYFQGNSAPDKSGLPSDRFSAERTGGSVSTLTIQRTQQEDSAVYLCASSPTLLSTVSYTFGSGTRLTVV.

The chain carries TRBV7-9 and TRBJ2-1; possible D gene TRBD2, 5 bases. This CDR3 has 15 residues. Between the trimmed V and J ends, which lost 5 bases and 6 bases, there was a span of 17 bases. The V gene's germline CDR1 is SEHNR and CDR2 FQNEAQ (reference sequence). CDR3 bases: TGTGCCAGCAGCCCCGGACGGAGGAATCCCAATGAGCAGTTCTTC. It encodes CASSPGRRNPNEQFF.

The chain is built from TRBV6-1 and TRBJ1-2; 7 positions agree with TRBD1. This CDR3 is 14 amino acids long. Looked up from germline, CDR1 is MNHNS and CDR2 is SASEGT. V lost 3 bases, J lost 4 bases, and 5 bases stayed unmatched. The CDR3 loop is CASSDLRQGYGYTF. The DNA for the CDR3 is TGTGCCAGCAGTGATTTAAGACAGGGCTATGGCTACACCTTC.

V is TRBV11-3 and J is TRBJ2-7, with 11 bases that match TRBD1. The CDR3 has 16 residues. Per germline, CDR1 SGHNT and CDR2 YENEEA. V was clipped by 1 base and J by 7 bases; unmatched bases: 9. The CDR3 sequence is CASSLVFGQGAWEQYF. CDR3 in DNA: TGTGCCAGCAGCTTAGTATTTGGACAGGGGGCCTGGGAGCAGTACTTC.

The chain has TRBV5-1 and TRBJ2-5, with 10 bases aligning to TRBD2. The trim removed 4 bases at V and 4 bases at J, leaving 13 bases unmatched. Germline CDR1 reads SGHRS; CDR2 reads YFSETQ. The CDR3 runs 17 residues. DNA for the CDR3: TGCGCCAGCAGCCCCGGGACTAGCGCGATAGGTGCAGAGACCCAGTACTTC. The encoded protein is CASSPGTSAIGAETQYF.

The sample holds a few counts of this clone. The CDR3 here is CASSSRGRWETQYF. As DNA, the CDR3 is TGTGCCAGCAGCTCCAGGGGGCGTTGGGAGACCCAGTACTTC. The V call is TRBV7-6, the J call TRBJ2-5; 8 nucleotides line up with TRBD1. Germline CDR1 and CDR2: SGHVS and FNYEAQ. This CDR3 has 14 amino acids. The V and J ends lost 4 bases and 5 bases, in that order; junction bases with no gene match: 6. Looking up the rest from reference TRBV7-6 and TRBJ2-5 gives the full variable domain: GAGVSQSPRYKVTKRGQDVALRCDPISGHVSLYWYRQALGQGPEFLTYFNYEAQQDKSGLPNDRFSAERPEGSISTLTIQRTEQRDSAMYRCASSSRGRWETQYFGPGTRLLVL.

The chain links TRBV2 to TRBJ1-1, with D possibly TRBD1 on 5 matching bases. V lost 5 bases and J 1 base, leaving 8 bases between the germline ends. This CDR3 comprises 13 residues. Germline V lookup: CDR1 SNHLY, CDR2 FYNNEI. CDR3 amino acids: CASSNQGNTEAFF. CDR3 nucleotides: TGTGCCAGCAGTAATCAGGGGAACACTGAAGCTTTCTTT.